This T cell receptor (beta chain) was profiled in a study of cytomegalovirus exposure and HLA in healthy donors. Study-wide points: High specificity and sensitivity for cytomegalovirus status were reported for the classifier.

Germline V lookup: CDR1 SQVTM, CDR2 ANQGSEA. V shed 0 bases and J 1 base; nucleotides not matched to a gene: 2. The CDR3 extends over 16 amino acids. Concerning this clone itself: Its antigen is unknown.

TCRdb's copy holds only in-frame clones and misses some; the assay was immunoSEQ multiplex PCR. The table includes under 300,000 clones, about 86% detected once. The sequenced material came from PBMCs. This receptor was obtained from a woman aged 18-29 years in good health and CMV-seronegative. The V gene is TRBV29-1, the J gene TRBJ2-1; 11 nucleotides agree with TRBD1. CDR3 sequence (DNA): TGCAGCGTTGAAGATCGGGACAGGGGGTCCTACAATGAGCAGTTCTTC. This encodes CSVEDRDRGSYNEQFF.